Here is one T cell receptor (beta chain) with its context. Its antigen is still unknown. The data stem from a study of monozygotic twins with inflammatory bowel disease. Regarding the study as a whole: No detectable difference in repertoire similarity separated concordant from discordant twins, possibly as a result of limited power. Healthy twins shared more clonotypes with others than IBD patients, most markedly active ones. Lower TCRbeta diversity (inverse Simpson) was seen in IBD patients than in healthy co-twins.

This CDR3 is built from 12 residues. TCRdb processed the 5' RACE reads again and assigns one entry to each CDR3 protein, with no DNA. This repertoire includes more than 100,000 distinct CDR3 sequences. This TCR was sampled from a human donor with ulcerative colitis or Crohn's disease, or a healthy co-twin of an affected twin (not recorded which). Sequencing was carried out using blood. V and J are TRBV12-3 or TRBV12-4 and TRBJ2-4; TCRdb's D gene call, TRBD1, goes unchecked for lack of DNA. CDR3 sequence reads: CASRADRDIQHF.